What follows describes a single T cell receptor beta chain. Original data processing: For nucleated cells, counts were estimated from reference gene primer amplification. Sequencing used immunoSEQ multiplex PCR; TCRdb keeps in-frame clones, though not all of them. That table furnishes V, J and clone size, whereas the DNA furnished D and trimming. The table lists about 100,000 clones, 80% of them singletons. This sample is drawn from a study of blood T cell repertoires in COVID-19. Across the whole study: Sites across the United States, Italy and Spain contributed samples from acute and convalescent COVID-19. T cells, B-cell-depleted T cells, or PBMCs provided the cDNA or gDNA that served as material.

Germline-derived CDR1 and CDR2 are SGHTS and YDEGEE. After removal of 4 bases from V and 0 bases from J, the junction contained 4 bases not matched to a gene. The length of the CDR3 is 16 residues. The TCR originated in a human donor in a cohort sampled during active COVID-19. Sample: peripheral blood. The chain links TRBV5-8 to TRBJ1-5; 10 nucleotides agree with TRBD1. The CDR3 is CASSRGQGDSNQPQHF. CDR3 sequence (DNA): TGTGCCAGCAGCCGTGGACAGGGGGATAGCAATCAGCCCCAGCATTTT.